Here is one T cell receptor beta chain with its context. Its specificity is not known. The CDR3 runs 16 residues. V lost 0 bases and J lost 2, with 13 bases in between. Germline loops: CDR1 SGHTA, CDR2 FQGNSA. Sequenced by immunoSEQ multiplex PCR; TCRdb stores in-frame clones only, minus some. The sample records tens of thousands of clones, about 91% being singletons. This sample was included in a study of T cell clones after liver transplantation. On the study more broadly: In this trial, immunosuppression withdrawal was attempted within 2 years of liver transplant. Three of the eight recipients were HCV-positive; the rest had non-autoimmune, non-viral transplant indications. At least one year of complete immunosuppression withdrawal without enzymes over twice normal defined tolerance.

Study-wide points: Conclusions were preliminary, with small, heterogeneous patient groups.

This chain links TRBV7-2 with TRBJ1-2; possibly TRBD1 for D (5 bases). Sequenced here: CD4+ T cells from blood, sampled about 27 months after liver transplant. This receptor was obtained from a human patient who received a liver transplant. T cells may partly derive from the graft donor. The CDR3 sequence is CASSLAGDPRNYGYTF. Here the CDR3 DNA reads TGTGCCAGCAGCTTAGCGGGGGACCCACGGAACTATGGCTACACCTTC. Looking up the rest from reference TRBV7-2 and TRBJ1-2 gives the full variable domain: GAGVSQSPSNKVTEKGKDVELRCDPISGHTALYWYRQSLGQGLEFLIYFQGNSAPDKSGLPSDRFSAERTGGSVSTLTIQRTQQEDSAVYLCASSLAGDPRNYGYTFGSGTRLTVV.